The TCR beta chain under discussion was sequenced for a study of T cell clones after liver transplantation (dated by TCRdb to 2018 to 2020). With respect to the entire study: ITN030ST, the source of the samples, was a randomized trial that attempted immunosuppression withdrawal within 2 years of liver transplantation. Donor-reactive T cell clones were identified by TCRbeta sequencing after a pre-transplant mixed lymphocyte reaction and then tracked in post-transplant blood. Third party-reactive TCRbeta sequences from pre-transplant MLRs were also identified as an antigen-independent comparator for donor-reactive sequences. Three of the eight recipients were HCV-positive; the others were transplanted for non-autoimmune, non-viral indications. The subjects received no induction therapy and were kept on standard immunosuppression until randomization at 12-24 months post-transplant. To count as tolerant, a recipient had to stay completely off immunosuppression for at least one year without liver enzymes climbing beyond twice the upper limit of normal. Blood samples were collected pre-transplant, pre-randomization before withdrawal, and post-randomization after either complete withdrawal or failed withdrawal. The studied cohort comprised 8 liver transplant recipients, 3 classified as tolerant and 5 as non-tolerant.

What the study reported, not specific to this receptor: After accounting for repertoire turnover, donor-reactive detection was significantly reduced in 7 of 8 subjects for CD4 and 8 of 8 for CD8. Because no allograft tissue specimens were available, donor-reactive T cells may have migrated into the graft instead of being deleted. In a couple of subjects, low numbers of available donor cells limited the measurable donor-reactive repertoire. The conclusions were preliminary, being limited by small, heterogeneous patient numbers and by non-standardized post-transplant time points. A greater decline was seen for donor-reactive sequences than for third party-reactive sequences, suggesting partial antigen-specific deletion unrelated to withdrawal success. Circulating donor-reactive CD4 TCRbeta sequences fell significantly post-transplant in most of the 8 subjects, irrespective of tolerance or HCV status.

High-throughput TCRbeta CDR3 sequencing of frozen genomic DNA was performed by immunoSEQ, with PCR amplification, mapping, bias correction and internal controls included. Per the original workflow: Productive rearrangements were kept, and unique TCRbeta sequences were defined by CDR3 nucleotide sequence plus V and J gene. For classification of a sequence as donor-reactive, at least 5-fold expansion in CFSE-low cells relative to unstimulated pre-transplant cells and a frequency of at least 0.01% were required. Per-subject minimum frequency thresholds, based on the lowest-template unstimulated sample, ensured at least 90% detection power. Repertoire turnover was measured by Jensen-Shannon divergence between the top 1000 TCRbeta sequences post- and pre-transplant. Changes in detection of donor-reactive sequences were tested with two-sided Fisher's exact tests. In TCRdb, the immuneACCESS table is reduced to in-frame sequences with V and J assigned. These tables do not hold every clone; where another copy was compared, an unresolved V gene accounts for under half, and the others remain unexplained. For V, J and clone size, that table is used; D and trimming come from the DNA. This sample is represented by roughly 73,000 clones; over 70% of them were singletons. The ten top clones hold roughly 0.54% of the sample.

Regarding this clone: Its antigen is unknown. Base-call qualities are not available, and no considerably larger clone is one nucleotide away.

Read against the paper, the sample's time point label means: pre-transplant. Unstimulated PBMCs, after thawing, were stained for CD3, CD4 and CD8 and then FACS-sorted into CD3+CD4+ and CD3+CD8+ populations. All 8 studied subjects were randomized to immunosuppression withdrawal. The Qiagen DNeasy Blood and Tissue Kit was used for isolation of genomic DNA. Trimming takes 4 bases from V and 0 bases from J, and the germline ends sit 13 bases apart. According to the germline V gene, CDR1 reads SGHTA and CDR2 reads FQGNSA. From cysteine to phenylalanine, the CDR3 is 16 amino acids long. Just CDR3 DNA is preserved here, 48 bases in frame from base 1.

The sample in question was CD4+ T cells from blood, obtained before liver transplant. The chain employs TRBV7-2 and TRBJ1-3, with no reliable assignment of the D segment. The clonotype comes from a human donor who received a liver transplant. The CDR3 protein is CASSSNSIRSGNTIYF. The sequenced DNA: TGTGCCAGCAGCTCGAACAGCATACGCTCTGGAAACACCATATATTTT.